The 19 T cell receptor beta chains in this list originate from one sample, sequenced in a study of cytomegalovirus exposure and HLA in healthy donors. The study ran its PCR with 60 Vbeta and 13 Jbeta primers. Sequenced by immunoSEQ multiplex PCR; TCRdb stores in-frame clones only, minus some. The table lists about 140,000 clones, about four fifths of them singletons, with more than 2.5% in the top ten. The sequenced sample consisted of PBMCs. These receptors all stem from a man between 18 and 35 years old in good health and CMV-seropositive.

This chain connects TRBV5-4 to TRBJ2-2; D gene unclear. CDR3 length equals 14 residues. CDR1 and CDR2 from the germline V gene are SGHNT and YYREEE (reference sequence). The germline V and J ends were trimmed by 5 bases and 1 base, with 9 bases remaining between them. CDR3 loop: CASRNTGNTGELFF. The DNA of the CDR3 is TGTGCCAGCAGGAATACCGGGAACACCGGGGAGCTGTTTTTT.

The rearrangement joins TRBV28 to TRBJ1-1; D is unresolved. Germline-derived CDR1 and CDR2 are MDHEN and SYDVKM. The CDR3 loop spans 14 amino acids. The V gene lost 7 bases and the J gene lost 0 bases, with 12 bases spanning the gap. The CDR3 region has the DNA TGTGCCAGCAAGCGGGATTCCATGAACACTGAAGCTTTCTTT. Encoded protein: CASKRDSMNTEAFF.

The V and J genes are TRBV9 and TRBJ1-1, with 8 positions matching TRBD1. CDR1 and CDR2 (germline): SGDLS, YYNGEE. This CDR3 spans 17 amino acids. V lost 1 base, J lost 3 bases, and 11 bases stayed unmatched. The CDR3 sequence is CASSVPPDRVGDTEAFF. The CDR3 DNA reads as TGTGCCAGCAGCGTACCCCCGGACAGGGTAGGGGACACTGAAGCTTTCTTT. The full variable domain, rest sourced from reference TRBV9 and TRBJ1-1, is DSGVTQTPKHLITATGQRVTLRCSPRSGDLSVYWYQQSLDQGLQFLIQYYNGEERAKGNILERFSAQQFPDLHSELNLSSLELGDSALYFCASSVPPDRVGDTEAFFGQGTRLTVV.

The V gene is TRBV28, the J gene TRBJ2-7, with D possibly TRBD1 on 6 matching bases. This CDR3 region has 14 residues. The V and J ends lost 5 bases and 0 bases respectively, with 11 bases between them. Germline V gene data show CDR1 as MDHEN and CDR2 as SYDVKM. The CDR3 coding sequence is TGTGCCAGCAGTATAGAGACAGGCTCCTACGAGCAGTACTTC. Its translation: CASSIETGSYEQYF.

The genes are TRBV28 and TRBJ2-3, with 10 bases fitting TRBD2. CDR3 length: 15 amino acids. In germline, CDR1 is MDHEN, CDR2 SYDVKM. The V segment lost 6 bases and the J segment 5 bases; nucleotides outside the gene matches: 8. The CDR3 loop is CASSPPSGRGDTQYF. The CDR3 DNA is TGTGCCAGCAGCCCCCCTAGCGGGAGAGGAGATACGCAGTATTTT. The whole variable domain, remainder taken from reference TRBV28 and TRBJ2-3, is DVKVTQSSRYLVKRTGEKVFLECVQDMDHENMFWYRQDPGLGLRLIYFSYDVKMKEKGDIPEGYSVSREKKERFSLILESASTNQTSMYLCASSPPSGRGDTQYFGPGTRLTVL.

The rearrangement uses TRBV27 and TRBJ2-3; D is ambiguous. Trimming shortened V by 6 bases and J by 3 bases, and 10 bases separated the two germline ends. Germline assignment: CDR1 MNHEY and CDR2 SMNVEV (reference sequence). The CDR3 is 13 residues long. CDR3 sequence reads: CASRRLVTDTQYF. The DNA for the CDR3 is TGTGCCAGCAGGAGATTAGTTACAGATACGCAGTATTTT.

The J gene is TRBJ2-5, the V gene TRBV6-5; 7 bases align to TRBD1. In germline, CDR1 is MNHEY, CDR2 SVGAGI. The CDR3 length is 15 residues. Germline trimming cut 5 bases from V and 4 bases from J; bases unmatched to any gene: 10. CDR3 DNA: TGTGCCAGCAGTACCCTCACAGGGGCAGGAGAGACCCAGTACTTC. Translated: CASSTLTGAGETQYF.

The rearrangement links TRBV2 to TRBJ1-1; D uncertain. The germline V gene has CDR1 SNHLY and CDR2 FYNNEI. Trimming took 11 bases from V and 0 from J, leaving 13 bases between them. The CDR3 has 13 residues. The CDR3 region is CARLFQMNTEAFF. The CDR3 nucleotides are TGTGCCCGCCTTTTTCAGATGAACACTGAAGCTTTCTTT.

A note on this clone: One end of the junction is discordant with germline, which a read error may explain. The chain has TRBV2 and TRBJ1-1; the D gene is possibly TRBD1 (5 bases). The germline V gene encodes CDR1 SNHLY and CDR2 FYNNEI. The CDR3 totals 17 residues. The CDR3 here is CAGSTTSGGWSNTEAFF. The CDR3 DNA reads as TGTGCCGGCAGCACCACCTCCGGGGGGTGGAGTAACACTGAAGCTTTCTTT.

The chain recombines TRBV2 with TRBJ2-7; TRBD2 agrees at 12 bases. In germline, CDR1 is SNHLY, CDR2 FYNNEI. The CDR3 is 14 amino acids. With 8 bases clipped from V and 5 bases from J, the junction kept 7 bases outside the gene matches. CDR3 in DNA: TGTGCCAGCCAACCTAGCGGGAGGGTCGACGAGCAGTACTTC. It yields the protein CASQPSGRVDEQYF.

This clone was detected only a few times. The V call is TRBV10-3, the J call TRBJ1-1; D gene uncertain. Germline V gene sequence: CDR1 ENHRY, CDR2 SYGVKD. The CDR3 extends over 12 amino acids. Between the trimmed V and J ends, which lost 3 bases and 8 bases, there was a span of 10 bases. The CDR3: CAISEHSREAFF. The CDR3 region has the DNA TGTGCCATCAGTGAACATTCAAGAGAAGCTTTCTTT.

The chain employs TRBV28 and TRBJ2-2; a possible D gene is TRBD1 (6 bases). This CDR3 contains 15 residues. The V end lost 5 bases, the J end lost 4 bases, and 14 bases lay between the germline ends. CDR1 is MDHEN, CDR2 SYDVKM, per germline. The DNA of the CDR3 is TGTGCCAGCAGTGGTAGGGGCAGGGGCACCGGGGAGCTGTTTTTT. Protein product: CASSGRGRGTGELFF.

This sequence joins TRBV7-8 and TRBJ1-1; 7 bases are a match to TRBD1. From germline, CDR1 is SGHVS and CDR2 FQNEAQ. V lost 4 bases to trimming and J lost 1 base; unmatched junction nucleotides: 6. This CDR3 has 15 amino acids. CDR3 nucleotides: TGTGCCAGCAGCTGGGGGCAGGGGGGGAACACTGAAGCTTTCTTT. This encodes CASSWGQGGNTEAFF.

The chain combines TRBV28 with TRBJ2-7; TRBD2 agrees at 10 bases. With V trimmed by 5 bases and J by 0 bases, 13 bases remained unmatched. The germline V gene has CDR1 MDHEN and CDR2 SYDVKM. CDR3 length equals 18 residues. CDR3 DNA sequence: TGTGCCAGCAGTCCCCTGGGGAGCGGGAGGGCAGGCTCCTACGAGCAGTACTTC. Its translation: CASSPLGSGRAGSYEQYF.

The chain links TRBV6-5 to TRBJ1-2, with 8 positions matching TRBD1. The germline gives CDR1 MNHEY, CDR2 SVGAGI. The junction had 9 bases not matched to a gene; V was cut back by 6 bases and J by 9 bases. The CDR3 has 13 amino acids. Written as DNA, the CDR3 is TGTGCCAGCAGCTACATCAGACAGGGGCGCTACACCTTC. Translated: CASSYIRQGRYTF.

V and J are TRBV11-2 and TRBJ2-7; 8 nucleotides align to TRBD2. The CDR3 length is 14 residues. Germline CDR1 and CDR2: SGHAT and FQNNGV. J was trimmed by 5 bases and V by 5 bases; bases with no gene match: 8. CDR3 coding DNA: TGTGCCAGCAGCCCCGGACTAGCCATGAACGAGCAGTACTTC. This encodes CASSPGLAMNEQYF.

Here the CDR3 DNA reads TGTGCCAGCAGCTTAAACAGGGGGCAATCACCCCTCCACTTT. This codes for CASSLNRGQSPLHF. This sequence joins TRBV5-6 and TRBJ1-6, with 9 positions matching TRBD1. This CDR3 is 14 amino acids long. From germline, CDR1 is SGHDT and CDR2 YYEEEE. V lost 2 bases to trimming and J lost 10 bases; unmatched junction nucleotides: 4.

The chain links TRBV11-3 to TRBJ2-7; 8 bases are a match to TRBD2. The germline CDR1 and CDR2 sequences are SGHNT and YENEEA. CDR3 length: 16 amino acids. J gave up 4 bases and V 1 base, and 9 bases lay outside the gene matches. The CDR3 here is CASSLGSGTTGYEQYF. Here the CDR3 DNA reads TGTGCCAGCAGCTTAGGTAGCGGGACAACCGGTTACGAGCAGTACTTC.

J is TRBJ2-3 and V is TRBV28; 11 bases are a match to TRBD2. Germline V gene data show CDR1 as MDHEN and CDR2 as SYDVKM. The CDR3 is made up of 16 amino acids. Unmatched junction bases numbered 11, after V lost 6 bases and J lost 6 bases. The CDR3: CASRVTSGASIDTQYF. The CDR3, as DNA: TGTGCCAGCAGGGTGACTAGCGGGGCGTCCATCGATACGCAGTATTTT.